The rows below give T cell receptor beta chains drawn from one sample of a study of early T cells in non-severe SARS-CoV-2 infection. One entry per CDR3 protein results from TCRdb running MiXCR on the 5' RACE reads. The sample yields around 62,000 distinct CDR3 sequences, around 4.9% seen once. Sequencing was carried out using whole blood. These receptors all come from an adult who was a healthcare worker with PCR-confirmed SARS-CoV-2 infection or an uninfected control (not recorded which). The CDR3 runs from the conserved cysteine through the conserved F or W. A D gene is named only where the DNA matches it firmly. Clone size is not always given. Where it is, it says once, few, many or a class for expanded clones.

TRBV18	TRBJ2-1	few	NA	CASSMVGGNEQFF	TGTGCCAGCTCAATGGTTGGGGGAAATGAGCAGTTCTTC
TRBV12-3/TRBV12-4	TRBJ2-1	few	NA	CASSLGAGTPSSYNEQFF	TGTGCCAGCAGTTTAGGGGCGGGGACGCCTAGCTCCTACAATGAGCAGTTCTTC
TRBV13	TRBJ2-1	NA	TRBD2	CASSSRTSGQYEQFF	TGTGCCAGCAGCTCCCGGACTAGCGGGCAGTATGAGCAGTTCTTC
TRBV4-1	TRBJ2-1	few	TRBD2	CASSLGTSEYNEQFF	TGCGCCAGCAGCCTAGGGACTAGCGAGTACAATGAGCAGTTCTTC
TRBV10-3	TRBJ1-5	few	NA	CAISDGRSTDTQHF	TGTGCCATCAGTGACGGCAGAAGCACAGATACGCAGCATTTT
TRBV30	TRBJ2-1	many	TRBD1	CAWSTGQGLSYNEQFF	TGTGCCTGGAGTACTGGACAGGGTCTTTCCTACAATGAGCAGTTCTTC
TRBV24-1	TRBJ2-3	many	NA	CATSDSPYTDTQYF	TGTGCCACCAGTGACTCCCCTTACACAGATACGCAGTATTTT
TRBV20-1	TRBJ1-1	many	NA	CSASLVMTGSTEAFF	TGCAGTGCTAGTTTGGTGATGACAGGAAGCACTGAAGCTTTCTTT
TRBV19	TRBJ2-2	few	TRBD2	CASSAASGRGINTGELFF	TGTGCCAGTAGCGCGGCTAGCGGGAGGGGAATCAACACCGGGGAGCTGTTTTTT
TRBV14	TRBJ2-7	many	NA	CASSHSRTGTYEQYF	TGTGCCAGCAGCCACTCCCGTACCGGGACCTACGAGCAGTACTTC
TRBV18	TRBJ2-1	many	TRBD2	CASSQPGTSGSVSSYNEQFF	TGTGCCAGCTCACAACCCGGGACTAGCGGGAGCGTCAGCTCCTACAATGAGCAGTTCTTC
TRBV7-2	TRBJ2-7	many	NA	CASSELSSYEQYF	TGTGCCAGCAGCGAGTTAAGCTCCTACGAGCAGTACTTC
TRBV20-1	TRBJ2-7	NA	TRBD2	CSARRGSSSGSNYEQYF	TGCAGTGCTCGTCGCGGGTCGTCTAGCGGGAGTAACTACGAGCAGTACTTC